These 18 T cell receptor beta chains were sequenced from one sample in a study of blood T cell repertoires in COVID-19. The data were produced by immunoSEQ multiplex PCR, yet TCRdb's version contains in-frame clones alone and is incomplete. The sample records 500,000 or so clones, roughly 87% being singletons. The material sequenced was PBMCs or T cells enriched from blood (not recorded which). These receptors were collected from a woman aged 18-29 years who had recovered from COVID-19.

V usage is TRBV2 and J usage is TRBJ1-4, with D unclear. The CDR3 length is 14 residues. Germline V gives CDR1 SNHLY, CDR2 FYNNEI. Trimming cost V 4 bases and J 5 bases, with 11 bases left between them. The chain's CDR3 is CASSGVPRNEKLFF. CDR3 sequence (DNA): TGTGCCAGCAGTGGTGTACCCCGGAATGAAAAACTGTTTTTT.

The chain carries TRBV18 and TRBJ1-1; TRBD1 aligns across 8 bases. Germline V lookup: CDR1 KGHSH, CDR2 LQKENI. The CDR3 is made up of 15 amino acids. J gave up 3 bases and V 6 bases, and 9 bases lay outside the gene matches. In nucleotides, the CDR3 is TGTGCCAGCTCCCCGGCAGGGGGCGCGGACACTGAAGCTTTCTTT. It is translated as CASSPAGGADTEAFF. The variable domain in full, completed from reference TRBV18 and TRBJ1-1, reads NAGVMQNPRHLVRRRGQEARLRCSPMKGHSHVYWYRQLPEEGLKFMVYLQKENIIDESGMPKERFSAEFPKEGPSILRIQQVVRGDSAAYFCASSPAGGADTEAFFGQGTRLTVV.

The chain joins TRBV19 to TRBJ1-2; TRBD1 matches 10 bases. Germline loops: CDR1 LNHDA, CDR2 SQIVND (reference sequence). The junction had 18 bases not matched to a gene; V was cut back by 8 bases and J by 6 bases. CDR3 size: 17 residues. The CDR3 coding sequence is TGTGCCAGTGTACAGGGGTCCGGGACAGGGGTGGCCCATGGCTACACCTTC. As protein: CASVQGSGTGVAHGYTF. The entire variable domain, with the rest obtained from reference TRBV19 and TRBJ1-2, is as follows: DGGITQSPKYLFRKEGQNVTLSCEQNLNHDAMYWYRQDPGQGLRLIYYSQIVNDFQKGDIAEGYSVSREKKESFPLTVTSAQKNPTAFYLCASVQGSGTGVAHGYTFGSGTRLTVV.

The chain has TRBV4-2 and TRBJ2-5, with 11 bases that match TRBD2. This CDR3 region has 16 residues. Germline CDR1 LGHNA, CDR2 YNFKEQ. J gave up 7 bases and V 3 bases, and 10 bases lay outside the gene matches. CDR3 DNA: TGTGCCAGCAGCCAGGATCTAGCGGGGGGCGGTGGGACCCAGTACTTC. It is translated as CASSQDLAGGGGTQYF.

This sequence joins TRBV29-1 and TRBJ1-1; D remains unclear. Looked up from germline, CDR1 is SQVTM and CDR2 is ANQGSEA. The CDR3 length is 12 residues. V was pared by 4 bases and J by 5 bases, with 11 bases between. The CDR3 nucleotides read TGCAGCGTTGCGGGGTGGCGGACTGAAGCTTTCTTT. The encoded protein is CSVAGWRTEAFF.

This clone appeared a few times. This chain uses TRBV6-4 with TRBJ2-5; 9 bases line up with TRBD2. The V segment lost 3 bases and the J segment 2 bases; nucleotides outside the gene matches: 7. The germline V gene encodes CDR1 MRHNA and CDR2 SNTAGT. This CDR3 has 16 amino acids. The CDR3 is CASSEFASGAQETQYF. In nucleotides, the CDR3 is TGTGCCAGCAGTGAATTTGCTAGCGGGGCGCAAGAGACCCAGTACTTC.

The gene calls are TRBV6-5 and TRBJ1-5; D is uncertain. V gave up 4 bases and J gave up 4 bases, with 14 bases separating them. The germline V gene has CDR1 MNHEY and CDR2 SVGAGI. The CDR3 loop spans 15 amino acids. The CDR3 DNA reads as TGTGCCAGCAGTTCCGAGCAAACGGGTAATCAGCCCCAGCATTTT. This gives the protein CASSSEQTGNQPQHF.

The V gene is TRBV30, the J gene TRBJ1-5, with no clear D. The germline V gene has CDR1 GTSNPN and CDR2 SVGIG (reference sequence). The CDR3 is 14 amino acids. V was clipped by 1 base and J by 0 bases, with 7 bases between them. The CDR3 sequence: CAWSAPDSNQPQHF. The CDR3 coding sequence is TGTGCCTGGAGTGCCCCAGATAGCAATCAGCCCCAGCATTTT.

The V call is TRBV11-2, the J call TRBJ1-2; D is possibly TRBD1 (5 bases). CDR1 and CDR2 from the germline V gene are SGHAT and FQNNGV. The germline V and J ends were trimmed by 4 bases and 3 bases, with 9 bases remaining between them. The CDR3 loop spans 13 amino acids. DNA for the CDR3: TGTGCCAGCAGCTCCGGGGGGGACTATGGCTACACCTTC. Translated: CASSSGGDYGYTF.

The chain links TRBV2 to TRBJ1-3, with a weak D call TRBD1 (5 bases). Germline assignment: CDR1 SNHLY and CDR2 FYNNEI. The CDR3 extends over 15 amino acids. V lost 6 bases to trimming and J lost 9 bases, with 21 bases between them. The CDR3 nucleotides are TGTGCCAGCAGGGGGAACGTACAGGCTACGGGCACCATATATTTT. Translation gives CASRGNVQATGTIYF.

The rearrangement joins TRBV5-1 to TRBJ2-7; no reliable D call. Germline assignment: CDR1 SGHRS and CDR2 YFSETQ. V gave up 0 bases and J gave up 6 bases, with 10 bases separating them. This CDR3 contains 13 residues. The CDR3 is CASSLEPSGEQYF. The CDR3 nucleotides are TGCGCCAGCAGCTTGGAACCCTCGGGCGAGCAGTACTTC. The full variable domain, with the rest looked up from reference TRBV5-1 and TRBJ2-7, is KAGVTQTPRYLIKTRGQQVTLSCSPISGHRSVSWYQQTPGQGLQFLFEYFSETQRNKGNFPGRFSGRQFSNSRSEMNVSTLELGDSALYLCASSLEPSGEQYFGPGTRLTVT.

CDR3 in DNA: TGTGCCAGCAGCGTAGGAGGCGGGGTTAATGAAAAACTGTTTTTT. It yields the protein CASSVGGGVNEKLFF. The rearrangement joins TRBV9 to TRBJ1-4; D unclear. Trimming took off 0 bases at V and 4 bases at J, with 10 bases between the two ends. The length of the CDR3 is 15 residues. Germline values: CDR1 SGDLS, CDR2 YYNGEE. Supplemented by reference TRBV9 and TRBJ1-4, the full variable domain reads DSGVTQTPKHLITATGQRVTLRCSPRSGDLSVYWYQQSLDQGLQFLIQYYNGEERAKGNILERFSAQQFPDLHSELNLSSLELGDSALYFCASSVGGGVNEKLFFGSGTQLSVL.

The rearrangement uses TRBV5-4 and TRBJ1-1; the D is unclear. The CDR3 is 12 residues long. Trimming took off 4 bases at V and 1 base at J, with 5 bases between the two ends. Germline V gives CDR1 SGHNT, CDR2 YYREEE (reference sequence). The CDR3 loop is CASSQRNTEAFF. For the CDR3, the DNA is TGTGCCAGCAGCCAGCGGAACACTGAAGCTTTCTTT. The variable domain in full, completed from reference TRBV5-4 and TRBJ1-1, reads ETGVTQSPTHLIKTRGQQVTLRCSSQSGHNTVSWYQQALGQGPQFIFQYYREEENGRGNFPPRFSGLQFPNYSSELNVNALELDDSALYLCASSQRNTEAFFGQGTRLTVV.

The chain combines TRBV27 with TRBJ1-5; D uncertain. Germline assignment: CDR1 MNHEY and CDR2 SMNVEV (reference sequence). The V and J ends lost 7 bases and 1 base respectively, with 11 bases between them. The CDR3 loop spans 14 amino acids. The DNA for the CDR3 is TGTGCCAGCATCCGGGATGTAAGCAATCAGCCCCAGCATTTT. Protein product: CASIRDVSNQPQHF.

The V call is TRBV3-1 (or the pseudogene TRBV3-2), the J call TRBJ1-2; D unresolved. Trimming removed 1 base at V and 8 bases at J, with 17 bases between. The germline gives CDR1 LGHDT, CDR2 YNNKEL (reference sequence). The CDR3 consists of 15 residues. The CDR3 DNA reads TGTGCCAGCAGCCAAGGGATTTATGAGGGTCGCGGCTACACCTTC. This gives the protein CASSQGIYEGRGYTF.

The chain joins TRBV24-1 to TRBJ2-1; no firm D call. Trimming pared 8 bases from V and 0 bases from J, leaving 10 bases between. Germline CDR1 KGHDR, CDR2 SFDVKD. This CDR3 has 14 amino acids. Here the CDR3 reads CATTRLGSYNEQFF. For the CDR3, the DNA is TGTGCCACCACCCGACTGGGCTCCTACAATGAGCAGTTCTTC.

This clone was seen only once. V gene TRBV5-4 combines with J gene TRBJ1-3; TRBD1 is a possible D gene (5 bases). V dropped 4 bases and J dropped 3 bases, with 17 bases sitting between them. The germline CDR1 and CDR2 sequences are SGHNT and YYREEE (reference sequence). CDR3 length equals 16 residues. The CDR3 loop reads CASSRDSTLGGNTIYF. In nucleotides, the CDR3 is TGTGCCAGCAGCAGAGACAGCACCCTAGGTGGAAACACCATATATTTT.

V and J are TRBV29-1 and TRBJ1-1; D is unclear. Trimming took off 7 bases at V and 1 base at J, with 10 bases between the two ends. CDR3 length equals 12 residues. Per germline, CDR1 SQVTM and CDR2 ANQGSEA. CDR3 sequence reads: CSAGDGNTEAFF. The CDR3 nucleotides are TGCAGCGCCGGCGACGGGAACACTGAAGCTTTCTTT.